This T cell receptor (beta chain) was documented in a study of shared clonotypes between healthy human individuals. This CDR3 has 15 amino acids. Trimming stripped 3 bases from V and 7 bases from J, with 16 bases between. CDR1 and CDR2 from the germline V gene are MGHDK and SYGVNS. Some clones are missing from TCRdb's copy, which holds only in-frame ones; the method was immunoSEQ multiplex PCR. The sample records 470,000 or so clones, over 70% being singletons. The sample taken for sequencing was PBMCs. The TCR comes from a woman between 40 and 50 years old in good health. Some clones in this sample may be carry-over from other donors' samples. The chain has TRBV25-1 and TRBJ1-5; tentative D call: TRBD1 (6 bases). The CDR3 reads CASSELRDTEQPQHF. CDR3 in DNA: TGTGCCAGCAGTGAGCTCCGGGACACTGAACAGCCCCAGCATTTT. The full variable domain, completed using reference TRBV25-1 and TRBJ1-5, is EADIYQTPRYLVIGTGKKITLECSQTMGHDKMYWYQQDPGMELHLIHYSYGVNSTEKGDLSSESTVSRIRTEHFPLTLESARPSHTSQYLCASSELRDTEQPQHFGDGTRLSIL.